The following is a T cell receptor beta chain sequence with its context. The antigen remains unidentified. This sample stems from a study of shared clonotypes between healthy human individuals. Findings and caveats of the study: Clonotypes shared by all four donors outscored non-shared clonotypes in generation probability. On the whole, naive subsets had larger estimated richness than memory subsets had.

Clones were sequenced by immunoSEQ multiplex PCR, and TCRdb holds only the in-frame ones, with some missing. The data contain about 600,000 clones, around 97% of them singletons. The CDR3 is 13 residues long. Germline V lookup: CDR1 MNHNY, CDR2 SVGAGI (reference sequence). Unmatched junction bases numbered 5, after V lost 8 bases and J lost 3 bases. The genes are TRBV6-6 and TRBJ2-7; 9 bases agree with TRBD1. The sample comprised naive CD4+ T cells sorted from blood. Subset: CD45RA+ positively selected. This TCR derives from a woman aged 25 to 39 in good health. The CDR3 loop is CASAQGAGYEQYF. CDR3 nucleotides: TGTGCCAGCGCACAGGGGGCAGGCTACGAGCAGTACTTC.